One and the same sample provided the 26 T cell receptor beta chains below, sequenced in a study of cytomegalovirus exposure and HLA in healthy donors. Amplification used 60 Vbeta primers and 13 Jbeta primers. TCRdb keeps only in-frame clones here, not all; method: immunoSEQ multiplex PCR. The sample has about 120,000 clones, 70% to 80% seen once. The specimen sequenced was PBMCs. Receptor source: a woman aged 18-30 years in good health and CMV-seronegative.

This clone was found a few times. This rearrangement joins TRBV5-1 to TRBJ1-1; 8 nucleotides line up with TRBD1. CDR1 is SGHRS, CDR2 YFSETQ, per germline. This CDR3 region has 15 residues. The V and J ends lost 3 bases and 3 bases, in that order; junction bases with no gene match: 7. In DNA, the CDR3 is TGCGCCAGCAGCTGGACAGGGTTGAGGGACACTGAAGCTTTCTTT. This translates into CASSWTGLRDTEAFF.

Written as DNA, the CDR3 is TGTGCCAGCAGTTTTAGCGGAAACCCCACTGAAGCTTTCTTT. It is translated as CASSFSGNPTEAFF. J is TRBJ1-1 and V is TRBV28; D gene ambiguous. With 3 bases removed from V and 4 bases from J, the gap between germline ends came to 12 bases. From germline, CDR1 is MDHEN and CDR2 SYDVKM. This CDR3 spans 14 amino acids.

V usage is TRBV2 and J usage is TRBJ1-2, with TRBD1 identical over 10 bases. CDR3 length: 16 amino acids. The J segment lost 4 bases and the V segment lost 4 bases, leaving 9 bases of the junction unmatched. The germline V gene has CDR1 SNHLY and CDR2 FYNNEI. Written as DNA, the CDR3 is TGTGCCAGCAGTGCCCGACAGGGGGCAAGTGGCTATGGCTACACCTTC. This translates into CASSARQGASGYGYTF.

The chain couples TRBV5-5 to TRBJ2-5; D may be TRBD2 (5 bases). V was trimmed by 0 bases and J by 2 bases, leaving 11 bases between them. The CDR3 consists of 15 residues. In germline, CDR1 is SGHKS, CDR2 YYEKEE (reference sequence). The CDR3 region is CASSLERSLQETQYF. CDR3 DNA sequence: TGTGCCAGCAGCTTGGAGCGGAGCCTACAAGAGACCCAGTACTTC.

In this sample, this clone turned up a few times. The chain links TRBV6-1 to TRBJ2-2; maybe TRBD2 (5 bases). Trimming left V 2 bases short and J 4 bases short, with 14 bases between. The length of the CDR3 is 16 residues. From germline, CDR1 is MNHNS and CDR2 SASEGT. The chain's CDR3 is CASSEPPGSGTGELFF. DNA of the CDR3: TGTGCCAGCAGTGAACCCCCGGGGAGTGGCACCGGGGAGCTGTTTTTT.

The rearrangement joins TRBV30 to TRBJ2-1; 9 bases are a match to TRBD2. The CDR3 loop spans 14 amino acids. The ends lost 3 bases at V and 10 bases at J; junction bases unmatched: 10. CDR1 and CDR2 (germline): GTSNPN, SVGIG (reference sequence). This chain's CDR3 is CAWRGGGALPEQFF. CDR3 DNA sequence: TGTGCCTGGAGAGGCGGGGGGGCTTTACCCGAGCAGTTCTTC.

V and J are TRBV27 and TRBJ2-7, with TRBD1 identical over 7 bases. The CDR3 consists of 15 residues. V lost 5 bases, J lost 4 bases, and 11 bases stayed unmatched. The germline V gene has CDR1 MNHEY and CDR2 SMNVEV (reference sequence). Here the CDR3 reads CASSATGASIYEQYF. CDR3 coding DNA: TGTGCCAGCAGTGCTACAGGGGCGAGTATATACGAGCAGTACTTC.

This clone has only a few counts. The genes are TRBV6-6 and TRBJ1-1; D gene uncertain. Germline CDR1 is MNHNY and CDR2 is SVGAGI (reference sequence). CDR3 size: 13 residues. Trimming removed 5 bases from V and 6 bases from J, with 13 bases in between. The CDR3 DNA is TGTGCCAGCAGTCCCGCGAAATTATCTGAAGCTTTCTTT. Translation: CASSPAKLSEAFF.

This rearrangement joins TRBV2 to TRBJ2-2; 8 nucleotides align to TRBD2. CDR3 size: 14 residues. Germline V gene lookup returns CDR1 SNHLY and CDR2 FYNNEI. V dropped 10 bases and J dropped 0; count of bases not matched to a gene: 4. The CDR3 loop is CAKRGRTNTGELFF. As DNA, the CDR3 is TGTGCCAAGCGGGGGAGAACGAACACCGGGGAGCTGTTTTTT.

The chain uses TRBV9 and TRBJ1-4; TRBD1 matches at 7 bases. This CDR3 comprises 14 residues. In germline, CDR1 is SGDLS, CDR2 YYNGEE. Trimming at V came to 4 bases and at J to 4 bases, leaving 4 bases not matched to a gene. Here the CDR3 reads CASSSGQFNEKLFF. The CDR3, as DNA: TGTGCCAGCAGCTCGGGACAGTTTAATGAAAAACTGTTTTTT.

In this sample, this clone turned up a few times. This chain links TRBV29-1 with TRBJ2-7; D possibly corresponds to TRBD1 (5 bases). V lost 4 bases and J lost 0, with 13 bases in between. Germline V gene lookup returns CDR1 SQVTM and CDR2 ANQGSEA. There are 14 residues in the CDR3. CDR3 residues: CSVATGLSSYEQYF. The CDR3 DNA reads as TGCAGCGTTGCTACAGGCCTTAGCTCCTACGAGCAGTACTTC.

There are a few counts of this clone. V usage is TRBV11-1 and J usage is TRBJ1-1, with 9 bases lining up with TRBD1. From germline, CDR1 is SGHAT and CDR2 FQDESV (reference sequence). This CDR3 is built from 15 residues. V dropped 2 bases and J dropped 6; count of bases not matched to a gene: 7. As DNA, the CDR3 is TGTGCCAGCAGCTTAAAAGGGACAGGGATACCTGAAGCTTTCTTT. Amino acids: CASSLKGTGIPEAFF.

This clone is a singleton in its sample. The chain is built from TRBV4-2 and TRBJ2-3, with D perhaps matching TRBD1 (7 bases). Trimming removed 0 bases from V and 1 base from J, with 14 bases in between. The CDR3 is 17 amino acids. Germline lookup yields CDR1 LGHNA and CDR2 YNFKEQ. The CDR3 sequence: CASSQEVGGGRTDTQYF. CDR3 DNA sequence: TGTGCCAGCAGCCAAGAGGTCGGAGGGGGCCGCACAGATACGCAGTATTTT.

CDR3 loop: CASSHQVTPGYGYTF. In nucleotides, the CDR3 is TGTGCCAGCAGCCACCAAGTAACCCCGGGCTATGGCTACACCTTC. The chain carries TRBV14 and TRBJ1-2; D unclear. CDR3 size: 15 residues. V lost 3 bases to trimming and J lost 4 bases, with 15 bases between them. Germline lookup yields CDR1 SGHDN and CDR2 FVKESK.

The count of this clone is one. The gene calls are TRBV7-8 and TRBJ2-7; 14 bases are shared with TRBD2. Germline lookup yields CDR1 SGHVS and CDR2 FQNEAQ. CDR3 length equals 17 residues. V lost 4 bases, J lost 4 bases, and 9 bases stayed unmatched. The CDR3: CASSSGLAGAGTYEQYF. CDR3 DNA sequence: TGTGCCAGCAGCTCGGGACTAGCGGGGGCGGGGACTTACGAGCAGTACTTC.

This chain connects TRBV28 to TRBJ2-1; D is perhaps TRBD2 (5 bases). The CDR3 sequence is 14 residues long. CDR1 and CDR2 from the germline V gene are MDHEN and SYDVKM. V gave up 5 bases and J gave up 4 bases, with 12 bases separating them. CDR3 amino acids: CASSPREGYNEQFF. The CDR3 coding sequence is TGTGCCAGCAGTCCCCGCGAGGGTTACAATGAGCAGTTCTTC.

This chain connects TRBV4-1 to TRBJ2-5; 7 bases are a match to TRBD1. V trimming: 9 bases; J trimming: 4 bases; junction bases outside the gene matches: 5. CDR3 length equals 12 residues. CDR1 is MGHRA and CDR2 is YSYEKL in the germline V gene. The CDR3 region has the DNA TGCGCCAGTAGGGGGCAGGGAGAGACCCAGTACTTC. Translated: CASRGQGETQYF.

CDR3 sequence: CASSSTSGGASYNEQFF. The CDR3 region has the DNA TGCGCCAGCAGCTCTACTAGCGGGGGGGCTTCCTACAATGAGCAGTTCTTC. V is TRBV5-1 and J is TRBJ2-1; TRBD2 agrees at 13 bases. J was trimmed by 1 base and V by 3 bases; bases with no gene match: 4. The germline V gene encodes CDR1 SGHRS and CDR2 YFSETQ. This CDR3 has 17 residues.

The rearrangement uses TRBV2 and TRBJ2-1, with D perhaps matching TRBD2 (5 bases). The CDR3 runs 13 residues. Germline V gives CDR1 SNHLY, CDR2 FYNNEI. V lost 6 bases and J lost 6, with 12 bases in between. The chain's CDR3 is CASRRLAINEQFF. Here the CDR3 DNA reads TGTGCCAGCAGGAGGCTAGCCATCAATGAGCAGTTCTTC.

This chain uses TRBV7-8 with TRBJ1-4; possible D gene TRBD1, 6 bases. From germline, CDR1 is SGHVS and CDR2 FQNEAQ. The CDR3 is 18 amino acids. Trimming pared 3 bases from V and 0 bases from J, leaving 17 bases between. The CDR3 DNA reads TGTGCCAGCAGCTTTTCCAGGGACAATCCCCCAACTAATGAAAAACTGTTTTTT. Translated: CASSFSRDNPPTNEKLFF.

This clone turned up a few times. The J gene is TRBJ1-4, the V gene TRBV10-3, with D uncertain. Germline V lookup: CDR1 ENHRY, CDR2 SYGVKD. Trimming took off 1 base at V and 5 bases at J, with 8 bases between the two ends. The CDR3 length is 14 residues. The DNA for the CDR3 is TGTGCCATCAGTGAGTTGGGTAGCAATGAAAAACTGTTTTTT. It encodes CAISELGSNEKLFF.

This rearrangement joins TRBV6-6 to TRBJ1-4; D is possibly TRBD1 (5 bases). CDR3 length equals 14 residues. Per the germline V gene, CDR1 is MNHNY and CDR2 is SVGAGI (reference sequence). V lost 3 bases to trimming and J lost 8 bases, with 13 bases between them. DNA of the CDR3: TGTGCCAGCAGTTATAGGGGTGAAGGGGAAAAACTGTTTTTT. It codes for CASSYRGEGEKLFF.

V gene TRBV4-1 combines with J gene TRBJ2-2; TRBD2 agrees at 7 bases. The CDR3 runs 15 residues. Germline V gene data show CDR1 as MGHRA and CDR2 as YSYEKL. J gave up 6 bases and V 1 base, and 5 bases lay outside the gene matches. CDR3 sequence: CASSQAGLAAGELFF. The CDR3 nucleotides are TGCGCCAGCAGCCAAGCAGGCCTAGCGGCCGGGGAGCTGTTTTTT.

This clone appeared a single time. This CDR3 reads CASSVRGGRDNSPLHF. The DNA for the CDR3 is TGTGCCAGCAGCGTCAGGGGCGGGCGGGATAATTCACCCCTCCACTTT. The chain combines TRBV2 with TRBJ1-6; perhaps TRBD1 as D (6 bases). CDR3 size: 16 residues. The germline V gene has CDR1 SNHLY and CDR2 FYNNEI. V was pared by 6 bases and J by 5 bases, with 17 bases between.

This clone was counted between two and nine times. Additional DNA sequences in this sample encode the identical CDR3. The chain has TRBV6-5 and TRBJ1-4; 8 bases fit TRBD1. Trimming took 8 bases from V and 6 from J; bases not matched to a gene: 8. This CDR3 has 14 amino acids. The germline V gene encodes CDR1 MNHEY and CDR2 SVGAGI. The CDR3 is CASRRTGSDEKLFF. In nucleotides, the CDR3 is TGTGCCAGCCGGCGGACAGGGAGCGATGAAAAACTGTTTTTT.

CDR3 DNA: TGTGCCAGCAGTGGGGCAAGGGGACTACAGCCCCAGCATTTT. Protein sequence: CASSGARGLQPQHF. The V call is TRBV6-1, the J call TRBJ1-5; the D gene is possibly TRBD1 (5 bases). This CDR3 spans 14 amino acids. The V and J ends lost 4 bases and 7 bases respectively, with 14 bases between them. Germline V gene data show CDR1 as MNHNS and CDR2 as SASEGT.